This paragraph covers one T cell receptor beta chain sequence. Its antigen is undetermined. The data belong to a study of T cell responses to AZD1222 COVID-19 vaccine. With 2 bases clipped from V and 5 bases from J, the junction kept 6 bases outside the gene matches. Germline CDR1 is MDHEN and CDR2 is SYDVKM. The CDR3 has 14 residues. Libraries were prepared by immunoSEQ multiplex PCR; TCRdb keeps only in-frame clonotypes and omits some of them. The sample consists of around 140,000 clones, about 91% of them appearing once. General observations from the study: Baseline antibody screening turned up just six or seven seropositive AZD1222 recipients. Spike-wide coverage was observed for vaccine-associated CD4 TCRs, with dominant responses at 160-218 and 743-854. The repertoires were collected only after the peak T cell response.

Combined were second doses at about 4 or about 12 weeks. This TCR was sampled from an adult who received the AZD1222 COVID-19 vaccine. The chain couples TRBV28 to TRBJ2-7; 7 nucleotides align to TRBD1. The source material was peripheral blood, sampled 28 days after the second AZD1222 dose. The CDR3 nucleotides are TGTGCCAGCAGTTTACCCCAGGGGGTGGACGAGCAGTACTTC. Protein sequence: CASSLPQGVDEQYF.